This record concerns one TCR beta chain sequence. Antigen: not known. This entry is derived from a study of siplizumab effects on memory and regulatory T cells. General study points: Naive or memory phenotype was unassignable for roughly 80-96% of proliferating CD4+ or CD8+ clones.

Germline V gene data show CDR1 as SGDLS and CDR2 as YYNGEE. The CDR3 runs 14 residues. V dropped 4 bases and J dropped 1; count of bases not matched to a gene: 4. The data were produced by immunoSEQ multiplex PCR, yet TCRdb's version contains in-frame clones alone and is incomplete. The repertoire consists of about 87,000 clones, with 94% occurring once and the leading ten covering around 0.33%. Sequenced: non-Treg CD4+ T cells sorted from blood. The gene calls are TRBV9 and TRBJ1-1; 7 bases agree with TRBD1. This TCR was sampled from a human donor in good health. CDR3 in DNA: TGTGCCAGCAGCCTCCGGACAGGGAACACTGAAGCTTTCTTT. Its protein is CASSLRTGNTEAFF.